Below, one T cell receptor (beta chain) is given with its context. Its antigen remains unidentified. Sequencing used immunoSEQ multiplex PCR; TCRdb keeps in-frame clones, though not all of them. The sample contains 90,000 to 130,000 clones, around nine tenths of which appear only once. This entry belongs to a study of graft-versus-host responses after intestinal transplantation. The CDR3 runs to 15 residues. Germline V gene data show CDR1 as SQVTM and CDR2 as ANQGSEA. V shed 3 bases, J shed 7 bases, and the junction held 14 bases outside the gene matches. Study-wide results and limits: The recipient marrow held GvH clones, and some of them showed up first in ileum or blood. High graft-versus-host to host-versus-graft clonal ratios were found in allografts of patients who had graft-donor T cell macrochimerism.

The clonotype originates from a human donor who was the organ donor for an intestinal transplant. This chain joins TRBV29-1 and TRBJ2-5; TRBD2 matches at 7 bases. The sample consisted of unstimulated CD4+ T cells sorted from spleen or lymph node cells, taken before transplant. CDR3 DNA: TGCAGCGTTGATCACGGGGGGTCGTCAAGTGGGACCCAGTACTTC. It is translated as CSVDHGGSSSGTQYF.